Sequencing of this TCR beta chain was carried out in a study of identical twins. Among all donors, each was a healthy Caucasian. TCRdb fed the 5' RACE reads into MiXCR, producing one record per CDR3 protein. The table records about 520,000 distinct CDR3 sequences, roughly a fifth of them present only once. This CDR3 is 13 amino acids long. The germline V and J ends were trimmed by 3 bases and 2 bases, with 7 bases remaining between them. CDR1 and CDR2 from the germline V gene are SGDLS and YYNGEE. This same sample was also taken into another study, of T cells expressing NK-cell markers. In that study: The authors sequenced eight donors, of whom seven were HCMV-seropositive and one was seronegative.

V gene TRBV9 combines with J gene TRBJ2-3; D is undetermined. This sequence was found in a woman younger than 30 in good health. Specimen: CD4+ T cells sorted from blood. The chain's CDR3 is CASSGPFTDTQYF. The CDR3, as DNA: TGTGCCAGCAGCGGGCCTTTCACAGATACGCAGTATTTT.